This T cell receptor (beta chain) was sequenced in a study of T-cell memory formation after mild COVID-19. Study outcomes and limitations: The SARS-CoV-2 specificity of second-wave clones reaching peak at day 37 remained unverified. Clones shrinking from day 15 to 85 showed even CD4/CD8 mixes; later expanders tilted CD4+. The main location of contracting CD4+ clones was CM and EM, and that of contracting CD8+ clones was EMRA.

Per the germline V gene, CDR1 is SGHRS and CDR2 is YFSETQ. CDR3 length equals 15 residues. Trimming pared 0 bases from V and 0 bases from J, leaving 10 bases between. TCRdb reprocessed the 5' RACE reads via MiXCR and lists one record per CDR3 protein. The data contain 35,000 to 50,000 distinct CDR3 sequences, about 6.1% of them singletons. This clonotype was recorded at least ten times. The antigen remains unidentified. This TCR was recovered from an adult who had mild COVID-19 (a few samples of this study predate the infection). Cell type and time point are not known. V gene TRBV5-1 combines with J gene TRBJ2-7; tentatively, D is TRBD1 (6 bases). The sample consisted of PBMCs or a T cell subset sorted from them (not recorded which). In DNA form, the CDR3 reads TGCGCCAGCAGCTTGGTTTGGGGGCCCTCCTACGAGCAGTACTTC. It specifies CASSLVWGPSYEQYF.